These 5 T cell receptor beta chains came from one sample sequenced in a study of regulatory T cells in long-lasting Graves disease. The time point denotes: persistent/refractory GD, antithyroid drugs over 5 years with positive TRAb. PBMC-derived RNA was used for the TCR library. Arm-PCR of CDR3 regions and iRepertoire HTBI primers were the basis on which TCR beta libraries were built. One entry per CDR3 protein, called by TCRdb with MiXCR from the multiplex PCR reads. The sample holds approximately 400,000 distinct CDR3 sequences; roughly 24% are singletons and the top ten take around 30%. The starting material was peripheral blood mononuclear cells (PBMCs), obtained when the disease was refractory, from a patient treated with antithyroid drugs. The receptors originated from a woman in her thirties or forties with Graves disease.

V and J are TRBV29-1 and TRBJ1-1; no definite D call. Trimming left V 5 bases short and J 1 base short, with 5 bases between. In germline, CDR1 is SQVTM, CDR2 ANQGSEA. The CDR3 totals 11 residues. The DNA of the CDR3 is TGCAGCGTTTTTAAGAACACTGAAGCTTTCTTT. This gives the protein CSVFKNTEAFF.

The rearrangement joins TRBV20-1 to TRBJ2-5; D perhaps matches TRBD2 (5 bases). The germline gives CDR1 DFQATT, CDR2 SNEGSKA (reference sequence). Trimming took off 0 bases at V and 3 bases at J, with 8 bases between the two ends. The CDR3 has 13 amino acids. Here the CDR3 DNA reads TGCAGTGCTAGAGATTCGGGAAAAGAGACCCAGTACTTC. Its translation is CSARDSGKETQYF.

This clonotype was found a few times. The V call is TRBV2, the J call TRBJ2-7; the D gene is possibly TRBD1 (6 bases). Trimming pared 4 bases from V and 0 bases from J, leaving 13 bases between. The V gene's germline CDR1 is SNHLY and CDR2 FYNNEI. This CDR3 is built from 15 residues. This CDR3 reads CASSAQGSSSYEQYF. DNA for the CDR3: TGTGCCAGCAGTGCCCAGGGGTCCTCCTCCTACGAGCAGTACTTC.

There are many counts of this clonotype. The junction departs from the called germline gene at one end, perhaps through a read error. The chain is built from TRBV28 and TRBJ1-5; weak D call: TRBD1 (5 bases). CDR1 and CDR2 (germline): MDHEN, SYDVKM. There are 17 residues in the CDR3. The CDR3 reads CASSLWGIGYSNQPQHF. The CDR3 DNA is TGTGCCAGCAGTCTATGGGGGATAGGATATAGCAATCAGCCCCAGCATTTT. Combining the CDR3 with reference TRBV28 and TRBJ1-5 gives the whole variable domain DVKVTQSSRYLVKRTGEKVFLECVQDMDHENMFWYRQDPGLGLRLIYFSYDVKMKEKGDIPEGYSVSREKKERFSLILESASTNQTSMYLCASSLWGIGYSNQPQHFGDGTRLSIL.

There are a few counts of this clonotype. The V gene is TRBV27, the J gene TRBJ1-5; 11 bases are shared with TRBD1. V lost 5 bases to trimming and J lost 6 bases; unmatched junction nucleotides: 3. The V gene's germline CDR1 is MNHEY and CDR2 SMNVEV (reference sequence). CDR3 length: 14 amino acids. The CDR3 spells CASSPGTGGQPQHF. As DNA, the CDR3 is TGTGCCAGCAGTCCCGGGACAGGGGGTCAGCCCCAGCATTTT.